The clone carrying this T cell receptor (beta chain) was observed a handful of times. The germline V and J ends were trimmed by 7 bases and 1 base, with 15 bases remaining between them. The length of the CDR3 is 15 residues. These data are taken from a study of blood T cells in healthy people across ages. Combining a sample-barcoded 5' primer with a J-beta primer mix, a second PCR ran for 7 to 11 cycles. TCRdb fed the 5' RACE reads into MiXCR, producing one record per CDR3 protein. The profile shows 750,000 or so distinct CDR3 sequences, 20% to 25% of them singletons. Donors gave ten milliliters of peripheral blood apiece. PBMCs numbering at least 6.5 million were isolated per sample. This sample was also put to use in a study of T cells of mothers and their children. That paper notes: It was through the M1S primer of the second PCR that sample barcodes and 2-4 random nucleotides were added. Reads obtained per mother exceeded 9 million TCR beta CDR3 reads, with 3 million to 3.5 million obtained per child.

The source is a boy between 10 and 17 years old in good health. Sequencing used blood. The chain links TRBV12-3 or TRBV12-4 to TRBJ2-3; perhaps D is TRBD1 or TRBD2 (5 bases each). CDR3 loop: CASTIGTTRTDTQYF. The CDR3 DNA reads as TGTGCCAGCACCATCGGGACCACTCGCACAGATACGCAGTATTTT.